Below are 17 T cell receptor beta chains sequenced from a single sample in a study of OX40 agonist ivuxolimab in advanced cancers. Repertoires were generated with immunoSEQ multiplex PCR, while TCRdb's copy carries only in-frame clones and drops some. Of roughly 48,000 clones listed, 70% to 90% are singletons. Material: CD4+ or CD8+ T cells sorted from blood, obtained in a trial of the OX40 agonist ivuxolimab. Receptors originate from an adult with an advanced solid tumor such as melanoma, head and neck, liver or kidney cancer.

V gene TRBV9 combines with J gene TRBJ2-7; 9 positions agree with TRBD1. V shed 4 bases and J 2 bases; nucleotides not matched to a gene: 4. This CDR3 contains 14 residues. Per the germline V gene, CDR1 is SGDLS and CDR2 is YYNGEE. This chain's CDR3 is CASSPRDRAYEQYF. The CDR3 region has the DNA TGTGCCAGCAGCCCAAGGGACAGGGCCTACGAGCAGTACTTC.

A single count supports this clone. This sequence joins TRBV2 and TRBJ2-1; D might be TRBD2 (6 bases). Trimming shortened V by 3 bases and J by 7 bases, and 7 bases separated the two germline ends. Germline-derived CDR1 and CDR2 are SNHLY and FYNNEI. This CDR3 is built from 12 residues. Written as DNA, the CDR3 is TGTGCCAGCAGTGAGCGGGGAAATGAGCAGTTCTTC. Amino acid sequence: CASSERGNEQFF.

V usage is TRBV4-1 and J usage is TRBJ1-2; no definite D call. From germline, CDR1 is MGHRA and CDR2 YSYEKL. The CDR3 runs 16 residues. With 0 bases removed from V and 6 bases from J, the gap between germline ends came to 17 bases. CDR3 sequence (DNA): TGCGCCAGCAGCCAAGATCGCGCGACCGACCCCAATGGCTACACCTTC. Its translation is CASSQDRATDPNGYTF.

This clone was found once. This chain connects TRBV6-1 to TRBJ2-7, with D uncertain. Germline V gene lookup returns CDR1 MNHNS and CDR2 SASEGT. The CDR3 runs 14 residues. V was clipped by 6 bases and J by 2 bases, with 14 bases between them. The CDR3 loop is CASSPTRQTYEQYF. In DNA form, the CDR3 reads TGTGCCAGCAGCCCAACCCGTCAGACCTACGAGCAGTACTTC.

The V call is TRBV13, the J call TRBJ2-1; 7 bases match TRBD1. Germline-derived CDR1 and CDR2 are PRHDT and FYEKMQ (reference sequence). This CDR3 has 13 amino acids. The ends lost 4 bases at V and 5 bases at J; junction bases unmatched: 2. CDR3 sequence reads: CASSSTGDNEQFF. The CDR3 DNA is TGTGCCAGCAGCTCCACAGGGGACAATGAGCAGTTCTTC.

The genes are TRBV25-1 and TRBJ2-5, with a weak D call TRBD1 (5 bases). CDR1 and CDR2 (germline): MGHDK, SYGVNS. Deletions cut 1 base from V and 1 base from J, with 7 bases between. This CDR3 spans 14 amino acids. The CDR3 reads CASSESDSQETQYF. CDR3 nucleotide sequence: TGTGCCAGCAGTGAATCAGACAGCCAAGAGACCCAGTACTTC.

V and J are TRBV27 and TRBJ2-5; D assignment may be TRBD1 or TRBD2 (5 bases each). CDR1 and CDR2 from the germline V gene are MNHEY and SMNVEV (reference sequence). This CDR3 is built from 15 residues. Trimming shortened V by 6 bases and J by 5 bases, and 19 bases separated the two germline ends. This CDR3 is CASSPTTATGETQYF. The CDR3 DNA reads as TGTGCCAGCAGCCCTACGACAGCAACGGGGGAGACCCAGTACTTC.

The chain has TRBV13 and TRBJ2-5; 8 bases fit TRBD2. Germline CDR1 and CDR2: PRHDT and FYEKMQ (reference sequence). This CDR3 comprises 17 residues. V lost 0 bases and J lost 2; bases outside the gene matches: 8. CDR3 nucleotide sequence: TGTGCCAGCAGCTTAGGCCCAGCGGGGGCCTTTCAAGAGACCCAGTACTTC. Amino acid sequence: CASSLGPAGAFQETQYF. Using reference TRBV13 and TRBJ2-5 for the parts outside the CDR3, the full variable domain is AAGVIQSPRHLIKEKRETATLKCYPIPRHDTVYWYQQGPGQDPQFLISFYEKMQSDKGSIPDRFSAQQFSDYHSELNMSSLELGDSALYFCASSLGPAGAFQETQYFGPGTRLLVL.

CDR3 DNA: TGCGCCAGCAGCTTGGGGGGGACTAATGAAAAACTGTTTTTT. Translation gives CASSLGGTNEKLFF. The J gene is TRBJ1-4, the V gene TRBV5-1, with D possibly TRBD1 on 5 matching bases. This CDR3 is 14 amino acids long. With 0 bases removed from V and 2 bases from J, the gap between germline ends came to 5 bases. Germline CDR1 and CDR2: SGHRS and YFSETQ. Using reference TRBV5-1 and TRBJ1-4 for the parts outside the CDR3, the full variable domain is KAGVTQTPRYLIKTRGQQVTLSCSPISGHRSVSWYQQTPGQGLQFLFEYFSETQRNKGNFPGRFSGRQFSNSRSEMNVSTLELGDSALYLCASSLGGTNEKLFFGSGTQLSVL.

The rearrangement links TRBV28 to TRBJ1-5; D is ambiguous. Trimming took off 3 bases at V and 4 bases at J, with 13 bases between the two ends. This CDR3 is 15 amino acids long. CDR1 is MDHEN, CDR2 SYDVKM, per germline. The CDR3 protein is CASSFGQARNQPQHF. CDR3 coding DNA: TGTGCCAGCAGTTTCGGGCAGGCGAGAAATCAGCCCCAGCATTTT.

The chain is built from TRBV7-3 and TRBJ2-1; D perhaps matches TRBD2 (6 bases). V lost 5 bases, J lost 8 bases, and 16 bases lay in between. Germline CDR1 and CDR2: SGHTA and FQGTGA. There are 14 residues in the CDR3. CDR3 in DNA: TGTGCCAGCAGCCCCGGCGGGGAGGCCTATGAGCAGTTCTTC. Translating gives CASSPGGEAYEQFF.

This clone was detected once. The genes are TRBV7-9 and TRBJ1-4; no clear D. This CDR3 is built from 14 residues. Germline assignment: CDR1 SEHNR and CDR2 FQNEAQ (reference sequence). V was clipped by 5 bases and J by 3 bases, with 10 bases between them. The CDR3 region has the DNA TGTGCCAGCAGCCCCGATTGGGCTAATGAAAAACTGTTTTTT. Residues: CASSPDWANEKLFF.

This clone was counted once. The gene calls are TRBV6-5 and TRBJ1-4; D is unresolved. Per the germline V gene, CDR1 is MNHEY and CDR2 is SVGAGI. The CDR3 is 13 amino acids. V lost 2 bases and J 5 bases, leaving 6 bases between the germline ends. The CDR3 spells CASSYTGNEKLFF. CDR3 bases: TGTGCCAGCAGTTACACCGGGAATGAAAAACTGTTTTTT.

V and J are TRBV2 and TRBJ2-1; 13 bases line up with TRBD2. Germline assignment: CDR1 SNHLY and CDR2 FYNNEI. The CDR3 consists of 15 residues. V shed 9 bases, J shed 4 bases, and the junction held 6 bases outside the gene matches. CDR3: CARGLAGVSYNEQFF. As DNA, the CDR3 is TGTGCCAGAGGACTAGCGGGGGTGTCGTACAATGAGCAGTTCTTC.

The chain recombines TRBV19 with TRBJ2-1; 8 bases agree with TRBD1. CDR1 is LNHDA, CDR2 SQIVND, per germline (reference sequence). J gave up 0 bases and V 7 bases, and 11 bases lay outside the gene matches. This CDR3 contains 17 residues. CDR3 nucleotides: TGTGCCAGTACCCCTGACGACAGGGGACTCTCCTACAATGAGCAGTTCTTC. Translation: CASTPDDRGLSYNEQFF. The whole variable domain, filled in from reference TRBV19 and TRBJ2-1, reads DGGITQSPKYLFRKEGQNVTLSCEQNLNHDAMYWYRQDPGQGLRLIYYSQIVNDFQKGDIAEGYSVSREKKESFPLTVTSAQKNPTAFYLCASTPDDRGLSYNEQFFGPGTRLTVL.

The chain carries TRBV28 and TRBJ2-7, with a tentative D call TRBD1 (6 bases). CDR1 is MDHEN and CDR2 is SYDVKM in the germline V gene. The CDR3 consists of 12 residues. V dropped 2 bases and J dropped 6 bases, with 8 bases sitting between them. CDR3 sequence: CASSLGGSEQYF. The CDR3 DNA reads as TGTGCCAGCAGTTTAGGGGGCTCCGAGCAGTACTTC.

The DNA of the CDR3 is TGCGCCAGCAGCCATGACCGGGACTGGAAGAGGAACACCGGGGAGCTGTTTTTT. Its protein product is CASSHDRDWKRNTGELFF. This sequence joins TRBV4-3 and TRBJ2-2; tentatively, D is TRBD2 (6 bases). The CDR3 extends over 18 amino acids. V was trimmed by 3 bases and J by 1 base, leaving 18 bases between them. Germline values: CDR1 LGHNA, CDR2 YSLEER.